The 21 T cell receptor beta chains below were found in one sample sequenced in a study of blood T cell repertoires in COVID-19. Generated by immunoSEQ multiplex PCR, the TCRdb table keeps only in-frame clones and is missing some. The sample has tens of thousands of clones; 88% are singletons. The sequenced material came from peripheral blood. The receptors stem from a human donor in a cohort sampled during active COVID-19.

This chain connects TRBV5-6 to TRBJ2-5, with TRBD1 matching over 9 bases. V trimming: 0 bases; J trimming: 6 bases; junction bases outside the gene matches: 6. This CDR3 region has 15 residues. The germline CDR1 and CDR2 sequences are SGHDT and YYEEEE. CDR3: CASSLEVTGGQTQYF. CDR3 nucleotides: TGTGCCAGCAGCTTGGAAGTGACAGGGGGGCAGACCCAGTACTTC.

The V and J genes are TRBV24-1 and TRBJ1-5; D is ambiguous. Germline V gene sequence: CDR1 KGHDR, CDR2 SFDVKD. This CDR3 is built from 16 residues. V was pared by 4 bases and J by 2 bases, with 14 bases between. The DNA of the CDR3 is TGTGCCACCAGTGACCCTGGTGGCGGTGGCAATCAGCCCCAGCATTTT. Protein sequence: CATSDPGGGGNQPQHF.

The chain combines TRBV4-2 with TRBJ2-4, with TRBD1 as a possible D gene (6 bases). The CDR3 runs 15 residues. V lost 2 bases, J lost 8 bases, and 16 bases lay in between. Germline V gene data show CDR1 as LGHNA and CDR2 as YNFKEQ. CDR3 sequence: CASSQRKGGGDIQYF. CDR3 DNA sequence: TGTGCCAGCAGCCAACGGAAGGGTGGGGGCGACATTCAGTACTTC.

V usage is TRBV5-1 and J usage is TRBJ1-2; D not resolved. Germline loops: CDR1 SGHRS, CDR2 YFSETQ. Trimming pared 4 bases from V and 2 bases from J, leaving 15 bases between. This CDR3 comprises 15 residues. For the CDR3, the DNA is TGCGCCAGCAGCCCGGACCGAGGGTCGAACTATGGCTACACCTTC. Amino acid sequence: CASSPDRGSNYGYTF.

The rearrangement joins TRBV10-2 to TRBJ2-1; 8 bases fit TRBD2. Germline V lookup: CDR1 WSHSY, CDR2 SAAADI. There are 13 residues in the CDR3. V trimming: 7 bases; J trimming: 9 bases; junction bases outside the gene matches: 8. The CDR3 protein is CASIEREWAEQFF. Written as DNA, the CDR3 is TGCGCCAGCATAGAGCGGGAGTGGGCTGAGCAGTTCTTC.

The CDR3 region is CSVSRGGRNGELFF. CDR3 DNA sequence: TGCAGCGTTAGCCGGGGGGGACGGAACGGGGAGCTGTTTTTT. The chain combines TRBV29-1 with TRBJ2-2; TRBD2 agrees at 8 bases. CDR1 SQVTM and CDR2 ANQGSEA come from the germline V gene. This CDR3 spans 14 amino acids. Trimming cost V 5 bases and J 7 bases; bases outside gene matches: 9.

This chain links TRBV5-1 with TRBJ2-1, with D possibly being TRBD1 (5 bases). Germline lookup yields CDR1 SGHRS and CDR2 YFSETQ. V was trimmed by 1 base and J by 0 bases, leaving 11 bases between them. The CDR3 totals 16 residues. The CDR3 coding sequence is TGCGCCAGCAGCTTGTGGGGCGGACGCTCCTACAATGAGCAGTTCTTC. Translated: CASSLWGGRSYNEQFF.

V usage is TRBV11-2 and J usage is TRBJ1-2, with a tentative D call TRBD1 (5 bases). V gave up 1 base and J gave up 3 bases, with 15 bases separating them. The CDR3 loop spans 16 amino acids. Per the germline V gene, CDR1 is SGHAT and CDR2 is FQNNGV. CDR3 in DNA: TGTGCCAGCAGCTTAGGCCGTTCGGGGGTCCACTATGGCTACACCTTC. This sequence encodes CASSLGRSGVHYGYTF.

The CDR3 coding sequence is TGTGCCAGTCTGGCAGGGTCGAACACCGGGGAGCTGTTTTTT. Amino acid sequence: CASLAGSNTGELFF. The V call is TRBV6-6, the J call TRBJ2-2, with a tentative D call TRBD1 (5 bases). There are 14 residues in the CDR3. V was clipped by 9 bases and J by 0 bases, with 11 bases between them. CDR1 and CDR2 (germline): MNHNY, SVGAGI (reference sequence).

This clone has just a few counts. This chain connects TRBV5-1 to TRBJ2-5, with TRBD1 matching over 7 bases. CDR3 size: 15 residues. Germline V gives CDR1 SGHRS, CDR2 YFSETQ. With 0 bases clipped from V and 5 bases from J, the junction kept 7 bases outside the gene matches. The CDR3 loop reads CASSLERGQGETQYF. In DNA form, the CDR3 reads TGCGCCAGCAGCTTGGAAAGGGGGCAAGGGGAGACCCAGTACTTC.

The rearrangement links TRBV28 to TRBJ1-1, with TRBD1 as a possible D gene (6 bases). Between the trimmed V and J ends, which lost 3 bases and 3 bases, there was a span of 11 bases. Germline V gives CDR1 MDHEN, CDR2 SYDVKM. The CDR3 length is 14 residues. In nucleotides, the CDR3 is TGTGCCAGCAGTTTGGGAGGGGGGGACACTGAAGCTTTCTTT. This translates into CASSLGGGDTEAFF.

The rearrangement uses TRBV20-1 and TRBJ2-1; 14 bases agree with TRBD2. The CDR3 length is 19 residues. Per the germline V gene, CDR1 is DFQATT and CDR2 is SNEGSKA (reference sequence). Trimming cost V 3 bases and J 5 bases; bases outside gene matches: 15. CDR3 DNA sequence: TGCAGTGCTAGTGACTACTTTGGGACTAGCGGGAGACTGCACAATGAGCAGTTCTTC. It is translated as CSASDYFGTSGRLHNEQFF.

The chain is built from TRBV28 and TRBJ1-1, with TRBD1 matching over 9 bases. V trimming: 6 bases; J trimming: 4 bases; junction bases outside the gene matches: 6. The CDR3 is 14 amino acids. Germline V gene lookup returns CDR1 MDHEN and CDR2 SYDVKM. This CDR3 reads CASRPPTGGTEAFF. As DNA, the CDR3 is TGTGCCAGCAGACCCCCGACAGGGGGCACTGAAGCTTTCTTT.

This rearrangement joins TRBV11-2 to TRBJ2-7, with TRBD1 matching over 8 bases. Losses at the gene ends were 4 bases for V and 0 bases for J; bases not matched to a gene: 8. The CDR3 sequence is 16 residues long. Germline assignment: CDR1 SGHAT and CDR2 FQNNGV. CDR3 nucleotides: TGTGCCAGCAGCTCTCCTGGACAGGGACACTCCTACGAGCAGTACTTC. It is translated as CASSSPGQGHSYEQYF.

The chain uses TRBV30 and TRBJ2-5; 7 nucleotides line up with TRBD1. The V and J ends lost 2 bases and 5 bases, in that order; junction bases with no gene match: 14. CDR1 and CDR2 (germline): GTSNPN, SVGIG (reference sequence). The CDR3 has 16 amino acids. The DNA for the CDR3 is TGTGCCTGGAGTCATCGACAGGGTTGGGGAGTTGAGACCCAGTACTTC. This gives the protein CAWSHRQGWGVETQYF.

On this clone itself: The germline gene is not matched at one end of the junction; a read error may be the cause. The chain employs TRBV3-1 (or the pseudogene TRBV3-2) and TRBJ1-4; D is unclear. Germline V lookup: CDR1 LGHDT, CDR2 YNNKEL (reference sequence). The length of the CDR3 is 8 residues. The CDR3 bases are TGCCCTGATGAAAAACTGTTTTTT. This codes for CPDEKLFF.

There are a few counts of this clone. The chain couples TRBV9 to TRBJ2-2; TRBD2 aligns across 11 bases. The CDR3 extends over 15 amino acids. V was clipped by 7 bases and J by 1 base; unmatched bases: 3. Germline CDR1 SGDLS, CDR2 YYNGEE. The CDR3 DNA reads TGTGCCAGCTCTAGCGGGGGGCTGAACACCGGGGAGCTGTTTTTT. Translated: CASSSGGLNTGELFF.

This chain joins TRBV7-4 and TRBJ2-5; TRBD1 aligns across 8 bases. Germline V gives CDR1 SGHVT, CDR2 SQSDAQ. This CDR3 is built from 15 residues. V was clipped by 4 bases and J by 0 bases; unmatched bases: 4. In DNA form, the CDR3 reads TGTGCCAGCAGCTCCCGGACAGGGCACCAAGAGACCCAGTACTTC. Its protein is CASSSRTGHQETQYF.

The chain combines TRBV11-2 with TRBJ2-7, with D perhaps matching TRBD1 (5 bases). V gave up 3 bases and J gave up 5 bases, with 11 bases separating them. Germline loops: CDR1 SGHAT, CDR2 FQNNGV. The CDR3 extends over 13 amino acids. CDR3 protein: CASSFPPGHEQYF. The CDR3 bases are TGTGCCAGCAGCTTCCCTCCAGGGCACGAGCAGTACTTC.

The chain's CDR3 is CATSDSRTRGGTQYF. The DNA of the CDR3 is TGTGCCACCAGTGACAGCCGGACTAGAGGAGGGACCCAGTACTTC. The chain is built from TRBV24-1 and TRBJ2-5, with 7 bases lining up with TRBD2. Germline CDR1 is KGHDR and CDR2 is SFDVKD. The CDR3 runs 15 residues. Germline trimming cut 4 bases from V and 7 bases from J; bases unmatched to any gene: 11.

The chain combines TRBV4-3 with TRBJ1-1; TRBD1 matches 8 bases. Germline V gene lookup returns CDR1 LGHNA and CDR2 YSLEER. Germline trimming cut 0 bases from V and 3 bases from J; bases unmatched to any gene: 6. This CDR3 has 16 amino acids. CDR3 bases: TGCGCCAGCAGCCAAGAGGCCAGGGGGCGGGACACTGAAGCTTTCTTT. Protein sequence: CASSQEARGRDTEAFF.